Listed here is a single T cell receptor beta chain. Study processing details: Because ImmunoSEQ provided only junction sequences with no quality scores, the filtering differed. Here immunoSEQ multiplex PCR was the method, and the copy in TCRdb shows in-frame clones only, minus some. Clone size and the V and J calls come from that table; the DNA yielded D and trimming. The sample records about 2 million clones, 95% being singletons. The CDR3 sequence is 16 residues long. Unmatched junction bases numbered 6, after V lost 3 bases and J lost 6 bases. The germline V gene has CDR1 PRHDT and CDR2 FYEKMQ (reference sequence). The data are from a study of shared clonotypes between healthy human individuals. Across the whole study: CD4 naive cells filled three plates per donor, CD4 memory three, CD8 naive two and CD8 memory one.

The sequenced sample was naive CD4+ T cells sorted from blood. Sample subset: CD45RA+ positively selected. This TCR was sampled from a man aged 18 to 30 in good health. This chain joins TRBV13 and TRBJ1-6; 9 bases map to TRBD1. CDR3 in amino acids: CASSFRQGVSNSPLHF. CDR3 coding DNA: TGTGCCAGCAGCTTTCGACAGGGGGTATCTAATTCACCCCTCCACTTT. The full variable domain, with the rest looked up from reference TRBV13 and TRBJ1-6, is AAGVIQSPRHLIKEKRETATLKCYPIPRHDTVYWYQQGPGQDPQFLISFYEKMQSDKGSIPDRFSAQQFSDYHSELNMSSLELGDSALYFCASSFRQGVSNSPLHFGNGTRLTVT.